The 29 T cell receptor beta chains below were found in one sample sequenced in a study of shared clonotypes between healthy human individuals. Here immunoSEQ multiplex PCR was the method, and the copy in TCRdb shows in-frame clones only, minus some. This table holds roughly 2.5 million clones, 90% to 95% found once. The sample comprised naive CD4+ T cells sorted from blood. Indicated subset: CD45RA+ positively selected. The receptors were sampled from a young man in good health.

For this clone: The conserved phenylalanine or tryptophan is not found at the CDR3 terminus, so this likely reflects a read error. J is TRBJ1-2 and V is TRBV5-1; possibly TRBD1 for D (6 bases). Germline lookup yields CDR1 SGHRS and CDR2 YFSETQ. V lost 0 bases, J lost 4 bases, and 10 bases lay in between. CDR3 length equals 14 residues. This chain's CDR3 is CASSLAGASYGYTS. CDR3 in DNA: TGCGCCAGCAGCTTGGCAGGGGCCTCCTATGGCTACACCTCC.

V gene TRBV7-3 combines with J gene TRBJ1-1; D remains ambiguous. The ends were cut back, 0 bases at V and 1 base at J, with 12 bases in the middle. The germline CDR1 and CDR2 sequences are SGHTA and FQGTGA. This CDR3 is 16 amino acids long. Here the CDR3 DNA reads TGTGCCAGCAGCTTAACGGCGAGTCAAGGGAACACTGAAGCTTTCTTT. Its protein product is CASSLTASQGNTEAFF.

The V and J genes are TRBV11-1 and TRBJ2-5; D is possibly TRBD1 or TRBD2 (5 bases each). V was shortened by 5 bases and J by 14 bases, with 18 bases between the two germline ends. The CDR3 totals 12 residues. Germline CDR1 SGHAT, CDR2 FQDESV (reference sequence). The CDR3 region is CASSTAGTRGYF. CDR3 DNA: TGTGCCAGCAGCACCGCCGGGACCCGGGGTTACTTC.

The rearrangement links TRBV4-3 to TRBJ2-5; no clear D. This CDR3 has 13 amino acids. Trimming took off 3 bases at V and 4 bases at J, with 9 bases between the two ends. The germline CDR1 and CDR2 sequences are LGHNA and YSLEER. The CDR3 DNA reads as TGCGCCAGCAGCCAGAACCTGCGAGAGACCCAGTACTTC. The encoded protein is CASSQNLRETQYF.

The CDR3 spells CASSRPGLEETQYF. The CDR3 DNA reads as TGTGCCAGCAGCCGCCCGGGGCTGGAAGAGACCCAGTACTTC. The chain uses TRBV4-2 and TRBJ2-5, with D perhaps matching TRBD1 or TRBD2 (5 bases each). The CDR3 runs to 14 residues. Trimming removed 4 bases from V and 3 bases from J, with 12 bases in between. The germline gives CDR1 LGHNA, CDR2 YNFKEQ.

The chain has TRBV19 and TRBJ1-5; D is ambiguous. With 6 bases removed from V and 3 bases from J, the gap between germline ends came to 6 bases. Germline loops: CDR1 LNHDA, CDR2 SQIVND (reference sequence). CDR3 size: 12 residues. The CDR3 region has the DNA TGTGCCAGTAGGGCAGTCAATCAGCCCCAGCATTTT. Translation gives CASRAVNQPQHF.

CDR3 protein: CASSARAELAKNIQYF. The CDR3 region has the DNA TGTGCCAGCAGCGCCAGGGCGGAGCTAGCCAAAAACATTCAGTACTTC. The chain combines TRBV5-8 with TRBJ2-4, with a weak D call TRBD1 (5 bases). Trimming left V 4 bases short and J 0 bases short, with 14 bases between. The germline V gene encodes CDR1 SGHTS and CDR2 YDEGEE. CDR3 length: 16 residues.

The chain recombines TRBV5-4 with TRBJ2-4; no firm D call. Per germline, CDR1 SGHNT and CDR2 YYREEE (reference sequence). The germline V and J ends were trimmed by 3 bases and 1 base, with 11 bases remaining between them. The CDR3 extends over 15 amino acids. The CDR3 sequence: CASSSHSGAKNIQYF. In DNA, the CDR3 is TGTGCCAGCAGCTCCCACTCTGGGGCCAAAAACATTCAGTACTTC.

The chain carries TRBV11-3 and TRBJ1-1; D ambiguous. This CDR3 contains 15 residues. The germline gives CDR1 SGHNT, CDR2 YENEEA. Trimming shortened V by 4 bases and J by 0 bases, and 12 bases separated the two germline ends. The CDR3 DNA reads as TGTGCCAGCAGCTCCCTGACCCCGATGAACACTGAAGCTTTCTTT. Protein product: CASSSLTPMNTEAFF.

This clone came up once. This chain connects TRBV4-1 to TRBJ2-4; D gene uncertain. CDR1 is MGHRA, CDR2 YSYEKL, per germline. CDR3 size: 16 residues. V gave up 0 bases and J gave up 2 bases, with 11 bases separating them. For the CDR3, the DNA is TGCGCCAGCAGCCAAGATCAGAGGCAGACCAAAAACATTCAGTACTTC. This gives the protein CASSQDQRQTKNIQYF.

J is TRBJ1-2 and V is TRBV5-6; the match to TRBD1 covers 7 bases. After removal of 6 bases from V and 3 bases from J, the junction contained 5 bases not matched to a gene. The CDR3 length is 13 residues. Looked up from germline, CDR1 is SGHDT and CDR2 is YYEEEE. The CDR3 region has the DNA TGTGCCAGCAACTTAACAGGGGACTATGGCTACACCTTC. This translates into CASNLTGDYGYTF.

This sequence joins TRBV10-3 and TRBJ1-6; 7 nucleotides match TRBD1. CDR1 is ENHRY, CDR2 SYGVKD, per germline. V dropped 4 bases and J dropped 0; count of bases not matched to a gene: 6. The CDR3 is made up of 17 amino acids. The CDR3: CAISGGTDFSYNSPLHF. The CDR3 DNA sequence: TGTGCCATCAGTGGCGGGACAGACTTCTCCTATAATTCACCCCTCCACTTT.

The chain recombines TRBV7-2 with TRBJ2-1, with TRBD2 matching 10 bases. J lost 9 bases, V lost 1 base, and 6 bases had no gene match. CDR3 size: 15 residues. Germline V gene sequence: CDR1 SGHTA, CDR2 FQGNSA. The DNA of the CDR3 is TGTGCCAGCAGCTTAGGGAGCGGGAGGGTTATTGAGCAGTTCTTC. Translated: CASSLGSGRVIEQFF.

V is TRBV28 and J is TRBJ1-1; 8 positions agree with TRBD1. The CDR3 length is 16 residues. J gave up 0 bases and V 2 bases, and 5 bases lay outside the gene matches. Germline V gene sequence: CDR1 MDHEN, CDR2 SYDVKM. CDR3 sequence: CASSLGTGKLNTEAFF. Here the CDR3 DNA reads TGTGCCAGCAGTTTAGGGACAGGTAAACTGAACACTGAAGCTTTCTTT.

The chain joins TRBV14 to TRBJ2-2; unclear D gene. V gave up 0 bases and J gave up 1 base, with 0 bases separating them. Germline V gives CDR1 SGHDN, CDR2 FVKESK. The CDR3 totals 13 residues. CDR3 sequence (DNA): TGTGCCAGCAGCCAAGAGAACACCGGGGAGCTGTTTTTT. Translating gives CASSQENTGELFF.

The rearrangement uses TRBV15 and TRBJ1-5, with 7 nucleotides matching TRBD1. Germline loops: CDR1 LNHNV, CDR2 YYDKDF (reference sequence). With 1 base clipped from V and 6 bases from J, the junction kept 12 bases outside the gene matches. The CDR3 consists of 17 residues. CDR3 DNA: TGTGCCACCAGCAGAGGTATCGCAGGGGGTATCAGTCAGCCCCAGCATTTT. Translating it yields CATSRGIAGGISQPQHF.

V gene TRBV7-9 combines with J gene TRBJ2-7, with 7 bases fitting TRBD1. Germline values: CDR1 SEHNR, CDR2 FQNEAQ (reference sequence). The CDR3 covers 15 residues. V lost 5 bases and J lost 5; bases outside the gene matches: 12. As DNA, the CDR3 is TGTGCCAGCAGCCACCCGGATAGGGGGCTAAACGAGCAGTACTTC. Translated: CASSHPDRGLNEQYF.

Comment on this clone: Other DNA sequences in the same sample also yield this CDR3. The chain is built from TRBV7-8 and TRBJ2-5; TRBD2 aligns across 10 bases. Trimming cost V 0 bases and J 4 bases; bases outside gene matches: 2. There are 15 residues in the CDR3. CDR1 and CDR2 from the germline V gene are SGHVS and FQNEAQ. CDR3 nucleotide sequence: TGTGCCAGCAGCTTAGCGCTAGCGGGGGTAGAGACCCAGTACTTC. Protein product: CASSLALAGVETQYF.

A word on this clone: Other DNA sequences within the sample encode an identical CDR3. The chain carries TRBV7-8 and TRBJ1-1; D gene ambiguous. Trimming shortened V by 1 base and J by 0 bases, and 6 bases separated the two germline ends. The CDR3 totals 14 residues. Germline V gene data show CDR1 as SGHVS and CDR2 as FQNEAQ. DNA for the CDR3: TGTGCCAGCAGCTTAGAGGGATTGAACACTGAAGCTTTCTTT. Translated, it gives CASSLEGLNTEAFF.

This rearrangement joins TRBV29-1 to TRBJ2-1; D ambiguous. This CDR3 has 12 amino acids. The germline V gene encodes CDR1 SQVTM and CDR2 ANQGSEA. Trimming stripped 2 bases from V and 6 bases from J, with 8 bases between. CDR3 in amino acids: CSVERGLNEQFF. The CDR3 nucleotides read TGCAGCGTTGAAAGAGGTCTCAATGAGCAGTTCTTC.

The chain joins TRBV11-2 to TRBJ2-5; 10 bases line up with TRBD1. This CDR3 has 15 residues. The germline CDR1 and CDR2 sequences are SGHAT and FQNNGV. With 4 bases clipped from V and 5 bases from J, the junction kept 7 bases outside the gene matches. This chain's CDR3 is CASSSDRGLKETQYF. The DNA of the CDR3 is TGTGCCAGCAGCTCTGACAGGGGGCTGAAGGAGACCCAGTACTTC.

This rearrangement joins TRBV11-2 to TRBJ1-2; D unclear. The CDR3 has 12 amino acids. CDR1 and CDR2 (germline): SGHAT, FQNNGV. The V gene lost 3 bases and the J gene lost 5 bases, with 7 bases spanning the gap. In DNA form, the CDR3 reads TGTGCCAGCAGCTTTAATCGATATGGCTACACCTTC. Translating it yields CASSFNRYGYTF.

The J gene is TRBJ2-3, the V gene TRBV30; 8 nucleotides align to TRBD2. CDR3 size: 15 residues. J gave up 0 bases and V 4 bases, and 6 bases lay outside the gene matches. Germline loops: CDR1 GTSNPN, CDR2 SVGIG (reference sequence). The CDR3 nucleotides are TGTGCCTGGAAAGGTAGCGGGGATAGCACAGATACGCAGTATTTT. Its protein is CAWKGSGDSTDTQYF.

In DNA form, the CDR3 reads TGTGCCAGCAGTGGGGTGGATCGTTCTGGCTACACCTTC. It is translated as CASSGVDRSGYTF. The chain uses TRBV6-1 and TRBJ1-2, with unresolved D. V lost 4 bases to trimming and J lost 7 bases, with 13 bases between them. CDR1 is MNHNS and CDR2 is SASEGT in the germline V gene. The CDR3 totals 13 residues.

The chain carries TRBV4-3 and TRBJ2-2, with D perhaps matching TRBD2 (5 bases). Trimming took off 0 bases at V and 6 bases at J, with 14 bases between the two ends. This CDR3 has 16 residues. Germline lookup yields CDR1 LGHNA and CDR2 YSLEER. The CDR3 is CASSQEAGVSAGELFF. The CDR3 DNA is TGCGCCAGCAGCCAAGAGGCCGGGGTTAGTGCCGGGGAGCTGTTTTTT.

The chain recombines TRBV19 with TRBJ2-5, with TRBD2 identical over 8 bases. In germline, CDR1 is LNHDA, CDR2 SQIVND (reference sequence). V was clipped by 6 bases and J by 3 bases; unmatched bases: 6. This CDR3 spans 14 amino acids. The CDR3 DNA reads TGTGCCAGTAGAGGGTCGGGAGGGGAAGAGACCCAGTACTTC. Amino acids: CASRGSGGEETQYF.

This rearrangement joins TRBV28 to TRBJ1-5; D ambiguous. The CDR3 has 15 residues. CDR1 is MDHEN, CDR2 SYDVKM, per germline. Trimming left V 4 bases short and J 2 bases short, with 12 bases between. The CDR3 region is CASSSEGTGNQPQHF. CDR3 coding DNA: TGTGCCAGCAGTTCCGAGGGTACTGGCAATCAGCCCCAGCATTTT.

The V and J genes are TRBV29-1 and TRBJ1-6; the D is unclear. The CDR3 has 14 residues. Trimming removed 4 bases at V and 4 bases at J, with 11 bases between. Germline V gene sequence: CDR1 SQVTM, CDR2 ANQGSEA. CDR3 region: CSVGSGGYNSPLHF. The CDR3 region has the DNA TGCAGCGTTGGTTCAGGAGGTTATAATTCACCCCTCCACTTT. Filled out from reference TRBV29-1 and TRBJ1-6, the complete variable domain reads SAVISQKPSRDICQRGTSLTIQCQVDSQVTMMFWYRQQPGQSLTLIATANQGSEATYESGFVIDKFPISRPNLTFSTLTVSNMSPEDSSIYLCSVGSGGYNSPLHFGNGTRLTVT.

A word on this clone: Other DNA sequences within the sample encode an identical CDR3. The gene calls are TRBV5-1 and TRBJ1-2, with D maybe TRBD1 (6 bases). This CDR3 region has 14 residues. With 0 bases removed from V and 4 bases from J, the gap between germline ends came to 10 bases. The germline V gene encodes CDR1 SGHRS and CDR2 YFSETQ. In nucleotides, the CDR3 is TGCGCCAGCAGCTTGGGAAGGGGGGCCTATGGCTACACCTTC. Translating gives CASSLGRGAYGYTF.